This TCR beta chain was profiled in a study of blood T cells in healthy people across ages. Alongside a J-beta primer mix, a sample-barcoded 5' primer served in a second PCR lasting about 7 to 11 cycles. TCRdb re-called the 5' RACE reads through MiXCR, storing one row per CDR3 protein. The sample carries about 1,600,000 distinct CDR3 sequences, roughly 40% recorded once. Note on this clonotype: Its antigen is unidentified.

Study-wide results and limits: Investigators viewed diversity estimates from one million T cells as underestimates, the study reported. The CMV status of each donor remained undetermined, and this could have confounded shifts in expanded clonotypes.

Germline lookup yields CDR1 MGHDK and CDR2 SYGVNS. Trimming shortened V by 2 bases and J by 7 bases, and 24 bases separated the two germline ends. CDR3 length equals 17 residues. The specimen sequenced was blood. The chain joins TRBV25-1 to TRBJ2-7, with D maybe TRBD2 (5 bases). This receptor was taken from a woman younger than 35 in good health. CDR3 sequence (DNA): TGTGCCAGCAGTGAAGGAGACCCCTGGACTGCAACGGGGGAGCAGTACTTC. This sequence encodes CASSEGDPWTATGEQYF.